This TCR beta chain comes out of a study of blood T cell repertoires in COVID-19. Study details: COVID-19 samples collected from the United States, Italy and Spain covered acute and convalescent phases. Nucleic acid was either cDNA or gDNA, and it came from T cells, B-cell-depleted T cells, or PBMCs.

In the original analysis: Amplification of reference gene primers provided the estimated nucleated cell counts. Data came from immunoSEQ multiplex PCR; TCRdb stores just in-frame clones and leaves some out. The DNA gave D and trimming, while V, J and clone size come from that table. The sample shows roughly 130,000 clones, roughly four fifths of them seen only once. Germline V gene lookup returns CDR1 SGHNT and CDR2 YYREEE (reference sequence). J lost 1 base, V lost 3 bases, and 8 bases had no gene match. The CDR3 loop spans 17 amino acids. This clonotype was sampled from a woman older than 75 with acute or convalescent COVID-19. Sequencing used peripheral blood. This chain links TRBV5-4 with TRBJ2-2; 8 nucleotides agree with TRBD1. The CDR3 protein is CASSSLRTGGNTGELFF. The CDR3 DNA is TGTGCCAGCAGCTCCCTAAGAACAGGGGGGAACACCGGGGAGCTGTTTTTT.